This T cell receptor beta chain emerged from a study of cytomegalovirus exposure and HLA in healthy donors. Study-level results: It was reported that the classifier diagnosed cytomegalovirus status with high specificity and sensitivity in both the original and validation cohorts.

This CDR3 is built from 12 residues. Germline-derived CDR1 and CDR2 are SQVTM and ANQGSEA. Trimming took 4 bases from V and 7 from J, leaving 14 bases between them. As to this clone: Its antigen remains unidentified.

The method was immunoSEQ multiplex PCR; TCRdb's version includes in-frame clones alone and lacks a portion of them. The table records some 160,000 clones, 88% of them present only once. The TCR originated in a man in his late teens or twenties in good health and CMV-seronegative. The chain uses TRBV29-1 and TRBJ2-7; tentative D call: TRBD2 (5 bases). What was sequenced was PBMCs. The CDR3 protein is CSVGANPGEQYF. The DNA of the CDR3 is TGCAGCGTTGGGGCTAACCCGGGGGAGCAGTACTTC.